This TCR beta chain derives from a study of T cell repertoires in cytomegalovirus infection. TCRdb itself ran the reads through MiXCR, one entry per CDR3 protein. Altogether about 740,000 distinct CDR3 sequences are present, 35% being singletons, with the ten largest covering around 2.8%. The source material was PBMCs. The receptor was isolated from a human donor in good health (CMV status not recorded). Some clones in this sample may be carry-over from other donors' samples.

The CDR3: CASSFHRGGEYNEQFF. The DNA for the CDR3 is TGTGCCAGCAGCTTTCACAGGGGTGGGGAATACAATGAGCAGTTCTTC. This chain links TRBV5-4 with TRBJ2-1, with TRBD1 matching over 7 bases. Germline V gene sequence: CDR1 SGHNT, CDR2 YYREEE (reference sequence). This CDR3 comprises 16 residues. Trimming removed 2 bases from V and 4 bases from J; junction bases left unmatched: 9.